This T cell receptor beta chain is drawn from a study of cytomegalovirus exposure and HLA in healthy donors. Study-level points and caveats: Most TCR beta V segments were productive about 87% or about 30% of the time in an earlier analysis. What TCR beta sequences reportedly achieved was accurate prediction of HLA-A and HLA-B alleles in most subjects. According to the study, around 180 TCR beta chains were cytomegalovirus-associated.

Primers: 60 Vbeta forward and 13 Jbeta reverse. The protocol was immunoSEQ multiplex PCR, while the TCRdb copy is restricted to in-frame clones and leaves out a portion. This table holds 150,000 to 200,000 clones, more than 75% found once. The V gene's germline CDR1 is MNHEY and CDR2 SVGAGI. The V end lost 2 bases, the J end lost 10 bases, and 9 bases lay between the germline ends. The CDR3 runs 12 residues. A note on this clone: Its antigen remains unidentified.

Sequencing was performed on PBMCs. The gene calls are TRBV6-5 and TRBJ2-1; D is unclear. The sequence came from a woman aged 50 to 65 in good health and CMV-seronegative. CDR3 protein: CASSYLTREQFF. The CDR3 DNA follows: TGTGCCAGCAGTTACCTGACAAGGGAGCAGTTCTTC.